Shown below are 32 T cell receptor beta chains from a single sample sequenced in a study of cytomegalovirus exposure and HLA in healthy donors. It was with 60 Vbeta and 13 Jbeta primers that the PCR ran. Sequenced by immunoSEQ multiplex PCR; TCRdb stores in-frame clones only, minus some. The repertoire holds approximately 160,000 clones, with around 86% as singletons. The sequenced sample was PBMCs. These receptors were obtained from a man aged 50-59 years in good health and CMV-seropositive.

The chain's CDR3 is CASRLQGRGQPQHF. CDR3 DNA sequence: TGTGCCAGCAGGCTTCAGGGGAGAGGACAGCCCCAGCATTTT. The genes are TRBV28 and TRBJ1-5, with a possible D match to TRBD1 (6 bases). The ends were cut back, 6 bases at V and 7 bases at J, with 16 bases in the middle. There are 14 residues in the CDR3. Germline V gene data show CDR1 as MDHEN and CDR2 as SYDVKM.

The V and J genes are TRBV18 and TRBJ2-3, with TRBD2 as a possible D gene (7 bases). The germline V gene has CDR1 KGHSH and CDR2 LQKENI. V lost 3 bases and J 4 bases, leaving 11 bases between the germline ends. There are 14 residues in the CDR3. This CDR3 is CASSPGGPSDTQYF. The CDR3 DNA is TGTGCCAGCTCACCGGGGGGGCCATCAGATACGCAGTATTTT. Variable domain in full (rest from reference TRBV18 and TRBJ2-3): NAGVMQNPRHLVRRRGQEARLRCSPMKGHSHVYWYRQLPEEGLKFMVYLQKENIIDESGMPKERFSAEFPKEGPSILRIQQVVRGDSAAYFCASSPGGPSDTQYFGPGTRLTVL.

V usage is TRBV4-2 and J usage is TRBJ2-5; unclear D gene. The CDR3 loop spans 16 amino acids. The germline CDR1 and CDR2 sequences are LGHNA and YNFKEQ. The V end lost 0 bases, the J end lost 5 bases, and 16 bases lay between the germline ends. The CDR3 loop is CASSQDPALKWETQYF. DNA of the CDR3: TGTGCCAGCAGCCAAGATCCAGCGCTCAAATGGGAGACCCAGTACTTC.

The chain uses TRBV7-9 and TRBJ2-7, with 8 bases lining up with TRBD1. The length of the CDR3 is 14 residues. The trim removed 5 bases at V and 3 bases at J, leaving 6 bases unmatched. Germline V gives CDR1 SEHNR, CDR2 FQNEAQ (reference sequence). Here the CDR3 reads CASSHTGGYYEQYF. CDR3 nucleotides: TGTGCCAGCAGCCATACAGGGGGATACTACGAGCAGTACTTC.

The chain couples TRBV9 to TRBJ2-5; 10 positions agree with TRBD2. Trimming removed 2 bases from V and 3 bases from J; junction bases left unmatched: 4. The CDR3 consists of 15 residues. In germline, CDR1 is SGDLS, CDR2 YYNGEE. The CDR3 region has the DNA TGTGCCAGCAGCGTGGCTAGCGGGGGAGAAGAGACCCAGTACTTC. It yields the protein CASSVASGGEETQYF. The variable domain in full, with the rest retrieved from reference TRBV9 and TRBJ2-5, is DSGVTQTPKHLITATGQRVTLRCSPRSGDLSVYWYQQSLDQGLQFLIQYYNGEERAKGNILERFSAQQFPDLHSELNLSSLELGDSALYFCASSVASGGEETQYFGPGTRLLVL.

The V call is TRBV4-2, the J call TRBJ2-2, with 13 bases identical to TRBD2. After removal of 0 bases from V and 6 bases from J, the junction contained 4 bases not matched to a gene. Germline V gene lookup returns CDR1 LGHNA and CDR2 YNFKEQ. The length of the CDR3 is 17 residues. The CDR3 sequence is CASSQELAGGVAGELFF. Here the CDR3 DNA reads TGTGCCAGCAGCCAAGAACTAGCGGGAGGGGTGGCCGGGGAGCTGTTTTTT.

The rearrangement uses TRBV15 and TRBJ2-5, with D possibly matching TRBD1 (5 bases). V gave up 0 bases and J gave up 1 base, with 12 bases separating them. CDR1 is LNHNV and CDR2 is YYDKDF in the germline V gene (reference sequence). The CDR3 is 16 amino acids. The CDR3, as DNA: TGTGCCACCAGCAGAGATGAAAGGGGAATCCAAGAGACCCAGTACTTC. Translated, it gives CATSRDERGIQETQYF.

This clone was found a few times. V is TRBV6-5 and J is TRBJ2-7; 7 bases map to TRBD1. The length of the CDR3 is 13 residues. CDR1 MNHEY and CDR2 SVGAGI come from the germline V gene. The trim removed 10 bases at V and 4 bases at J, leaving 10 bases unmatched. CDR3 DNA: TGTGCCACCAGACAGGGACAAGGGTACGAGCAGTACTTC. It specifies CATRQGQGYEQYF.

The chain combines TRBV7-3 with TRBJ2-1; tentative D call: TRBD2 (6 bases). V was shortened by 5 bases and J by 5 bases, with 19 bases between the two germline ends. Germline CDR1 reads SGHTA; CDR2 reads FQGTGA. The CDR3 has 16 amino acids. The CDR3 here is CASSPGRGREDNEQFF. The CDR3 bases are TGTGCCAGCAGCCCAGGGCGGGGCAGGGAGGACAATGAGCAGTTCTTC.

The chain uses TRBV13 and TRBJ2-7, with a tentative D call TRBD1 (5 bases). Germline loops: CDR1 PRHDT, CDR2 FYEKMQ (reference sequence). Trimming removed 1 base at V and 2 bases at J, with 6 bases between. The CDR3 consists of 13 residues. The CDR3 sequence is CASSLEGTYEQYF. CDR3 in DNA: TGTGCCAGCAGCTTAGAGGGGACCTACGAGCAGTACTTC.

The genes are TRBV5-1 and TRBJ2-2, with TRBD2 identical over 7 bases. CDR3 length: 17 amino acids. V gave up 6 bases and J gave up 4 bases; unmatched junction bases: 15. Germline loops: CDR1 SGHRS, CDR2 YFSETQ. CDR3 DNA sequence: TGCGCCAGCAACAGCCTAGCGGCTATGGGAAGCACCGGGGAGCTGTTTTTT. This codes for CASNSLAAMGSTGELFF.

CDR3 nucleotides: TGTGCCATCAACAGTCCCTTACGGAACTTATCTGGGGCCAACGTCCTGACTTTC. Residues: CAINSPLRNLSGANVLTF. The chain is built from TRBV10-3 and TRBJ2-6; D ambiguous. Germline CDR1 ENHRY, CDR2 SYGVKD. V lost 7 bases, J lost 1 base, and 20 bases lay in between. The CDR3 is 18 residues long.

The genes are TRBV28 and TRBJ2-5; D is undetermined. Trimming cost V 3 bases and J 7 bases, with 9 bases left between them. CDR1 MDHEN and CDR2 SYDVKM come from the germline V gene. The length of the CDR3 is 12 residues. This chain's CDR3 is CASSFSTVTQYF. CDR3 nucleotide sequence: TGTGCCAGCAGTTTCTCAACAGTGACCCAGTACTTC. The complete variable domain, with remaining parts taken from reference TRBV28 and TRBJ2-5, reads DVKVTQSSRYLVKRTGEKVFLECVQDMDHENMFWYRQDPGLGLRLIYFSYDVKMKEKGDIPEGYSVSREKKERFSLILESASTNQTSMYLCASSFSTVTQYFGPGTRLLVL.

This rearrangement joins TRBV5-4 to TRBJ1-2; TRBD1 matches at 11 bases. The CDR3 consists of 15 residues. V dropped 9 bases and J dropped 3; count of bases not matched to a gene: 10. Germline assignment: CDR1 SGHNT and CDR2 YYREEE (reference sequence). CDR3 DNA sequence: TGTGCCATCCCCATGTGGACAGGGGGCGACTATGGCTACACCTTC. Translation: CAIPMWTGGDYGYTF. The variable domain in full, with the rest retrieved from reference TRBV5-4 and TRBJ1-2, is ETGVTQSPTHLIKTRGQQVTLRCSSQSGHNTVSWYQQALGQGPQFIFQYYREEENGRGNFPPRFSGLQFPNYSSELNVNALELDDSALYLCAIPMWTGGDYGYTFGSGTRLTVV.

As DNA, the CDR3 is TGTGCCAGCAGCTTTGCCCTCGACAGGGGAGGGACCGGGGAGCTGTTTTTT. The encoded protein is CASSFALDRGGTGELFF. V and J are TRBV13 and TRBJ2-2, with D possibly TRBD1 on 8 matching bases. The CDR3 length is 17 residues. V lost 3 bases and J lost 5, with 19 bases in between. Per germline, CDR1 PRHDT and CDR2 FYEKMQ (reference sequence).

The chain recombines TRBV7-9 with TRBJ2-7; D ambiguous. Per the germline V gene, CDR1 is SEHNR and CDR2 is FQNEAQ (reference sequence). The V end lost 0 bases, the J end lost 2 bases, and 20 bases lay between the germline ends. The length of the CDR3 is 18 residues. CDR3 sequence: CASSLAVPASSLPYEQYF. The CDR3 DNA follows: TGTGCCAGCAGCTTAGCCGTGCCCGCTTCGTCACTTCCCTACGAGCAGTACTTC.

The chain couples TRBV9 to TRBJ2-4, with TRBD2 matching 8 bases. V shed 4 bases and J 5 bases; nucleotides not matched to a gene: 5. The CDR3 is made up of 14 amino acids. Germline loops: CDR1 SGDLS, CDR2 YYNGEE. CDR3 loop: CASSPPGGENIQYF. The DNA for the CDR3 is TGTGCCAGCAGCCCCCCGGGGGGGGAAAACATTCAGTACTTC.

J is TRBJ1-1 and V is TRBV11-3, with 8 bases that match TRBD1. Germline CDR1 SGHNT, CDR2 YENEEA. The CDR3 runs to 13 residues. J gave up 7 bases and V 3 bases, and 4 bases lay outside the gene matches. The CDR3 nucleotides read TGTGCCAGCAGCTTGCGACAGGGGAGTGAAGCTTTCTTT. Protein: CASSLRQGSEAFF.

The V call is TRBV6-1, the J call TRBJ1-1, with a possible D match to TRBD1 (6 bases). Trimming shortened V by 0 bases and J by 11 bases, and 13 bases separated the two germline ends. In germline, CDR1 is MNHNS, CDR2 SASEGT. This CDR3 spans 13 amino acids. CDR3 loop: CASSEAFAGVAFF. The CDR3 DNA reads TGTGCCAGCAGTGAAGCGTTCGCAGGGGTGGCTTTCTTT.

The chain has TRBV27 and TRBJ2-7; 7 bases are shared with TRBD1. The CDR3 spans 14 residues. Germline values: CDR1 MNHEY, CDR2 SMNVEV (reference sequence). The V segment lost 0 bases and the J segment 3 bases; nucleotides outside the gene matches: 2. DNA of the CDR3: TGTGCCAGCAGTTTATCCGGGACAGACTACGAGCAGTACTTC. Amino acid sequence: CASSLSGTDYEQYF.

This clone was detected only a few times. The rearrangement uses TRBV30 and TRBJ2-3; 12 bases match TRBD2. The CDR3 length is 15 residues. V gave up 4 bases and J gave up 8 bases; unmatched junction bases: 10. Germline loops: CDR1 GTSNPN, CDR2 SVGIG (reference sequence). The DNA of the CDR3 is TGTGCCTGGACTGGATCTAGCGGGAGGGCCGGTACGCAGTATTTT. The encoded protein is CAWTGSSGRAGTQYF.

V and J are TRBV14 and TRBJ2-5; 7 bases agree with TRBD1. Looked up from germline, CDR1 is SGHDN and CDR2 is FVKESK. V was pared by 1 base and J by 9 bases, with 11 bases of the junction left unmatched. This CDR3 has 15 residues. In nucleotides, the CDR3 is TGTGCCAGCAGCCAAGGACAGGGCCATTGGGGGTCCCAGTACTTC. Its translation: CASSQGQGHWGSQYF.

As DNA, the CDR3 is TGTGCCAGCAGTTTATGGATTGAGAGGACAGGGAACATGAACACTGAAGCTTTCTTT. Residues: CASSLWIERTGNMNTEAFF. The chain has TRBV28 and TRBJ1-1, with 8 nucleotides matching TRBD1. Germline CDR1 MDHEN, CDR2 SYDVKM. After removal of 0 bases from V and 0 bases from J, the junction contained 12 bases not matched to a gene. The CDR3 totals 19 residues.

The V and J genes are TRBV6-4 and TRBJ2-3; 8 positions match TRBD2. Per germline, CDR1 MRHNA and CDR2 SNTAGT. This CDR3 is 15 amino acids long. J was trimmed by 3 bases and V by 6 bases; bases with no gene match: 8. CDR3 sequence (DNA): TGTGCCAGCAGCGAGACTAGCGCTGGGACAGATACGCAGTATTTT. Translated: CASSETSAGTDTQYF.

The rearrangement links TRBV27 to TRBJ2-1; 8 bases match TRBD2. From germline, CDR1 is MNHEY and CDR2 SMNVEV (reference sequence). The CDR3 loop spans 13 amino acids. Trimming removed 5 bases from V and 11 bases from J; junction bases left unmatched: 8. The CDR3 DNA is TGTGCCAGCAGTCAGCGGGGGCGCAACCAGCAGTTCTTC. Protein sequence: CASSQRGRNQQFF.

The gene calls are TRBV9 and TRBJ2-2; no clear D. The CDR3 runs 15 residues. V lost 2 bases to trimming and J lost 0 bases, with 8 bases between them. Germline lookup yields CDR1 SGDLS and CDR2 YYNGEE. The CDR3 DNA is TGTGCCAGCAGCGTGGGCAGTTCGAACACCGGGGAGCTGTTTTTT. This translates into CASSVGSSNTGELFF. The whole variable domain, filled in from reference TRBV9 and TRBJ2-2, reads DSGVTQTPKHLITATGQRVTLRCSPRSGDLSVYWYQQSLDQGLQFLIQYYNGEERAKGNILERFSAQQFPDLHSELNLSSLELGDSALYFCASSVGSSNTGELFFGEGSRLTVL.

The chain uses TRBV5-1 and TRBJ1-2, with D possibly being TRBD1 (5 bases). The germline gives CDR1 SGHRS, CDR2 YFSETQ. V was clipped by 0 bases and J by 4 bases, with 13 bases between them. The length of the CDR3 is 15 residues. The CDR3: CASSLGTGVGYGYTF. CDR3 DNA sequence: TGCGCCAGCAGCTTGGGGACGGGGGTAGGCTATGGCTACACCTTC.

Here the CDR3 DNA reads TGTGTAAGCGGAACTAGCACAGATACGCAGTATTTT. Its translation is CVSGTSTDTQYF. The genes are TRBV5-4 and TRBJ2-3, with D possibly being TRBD2 (5 bases). Germline-derived CDR1 and CDR2 are SGHNT and YYREEE (reference sequence). This CDR3 comprises 12 residues.

This chain joins TRBV9 and TRBJ1-3, with D perhaps matching TRBD1 (5 bases). V shed 4 bases and J shed 4 bases, with 18 bases lying between them. CDR1 and CDR2 from the germline V gene are SGDLS and YYNGEE. CDR3 length: 16 amino acids. The CDR3 sequence: CASSSSLDSYGNTIYF. The CDR3 DNA is TGTGCCAGCAGCTCGAGTCTTGACAGTTACGGAAACACCATATATTTT.

This chain links TRBV6-5 with TRBJ2-3, with TRBD1 matching over 8 bases. The V gene end was trimmed by 2 bases and the J gene end by 12 bases; junction bases not matched to a gene: 4. The CDR3 contains 12 residues. CDR1 is MNHEY, CDR2 SVGAGI, per germline. CDR3 sequence (DNA): TGTGCCAGCAGTTACCCCGGACAGGGCCAGTATTTT. This sequence encodes CASSYPGQGQYF.

V is TRBV7-2 and J is TRBJ2-7, with D uncertain. Germline values: CDR1 SGHTA, CDR2 FQGNSA. V was pared by 4 bases and J by 6 bases, with 13 bases between. The CDR3 has 13 residues. The CDR3 reads CASSSRFLGEQYF. DNA of the CDR3: TGTGCCAGCAGCTCCAGATTCCTTGGCGAGCAGTACTTC.

V usage is TRBV29-1 and J usage is TRBJ2-5; 7 bases align to TRBD2. Germline assignment: CDR1 SQVTM and CDR2 ANQGSEA. V trimming: 5 bases; J trimming: 4 bases; junction bases outside the gene matches: 7. The CDR3 runs to 13 residues. CDR3 sequence: CSVSKGGGETQYF. The CDR3 DNA follows: TGCAGCGTTTCTAAGGGCGGGGGAGAGACCCAGTACTTC.